These 8 T cell receptor beta chains came from one sample sequenced in a study of shared T cell receptors in the human thymus (dated by TCRdb to about 2021). The library was generated by the immunoSEQ multiplex PCR assay. TCRdb limited this immuneACCESS table to in-frame rearrangements with V and J called. A share of clones is missing; checked studies link under half to unresolved V genes, and the rest is unexplained. The sample records 450,000 to 650,000 clones, about 84% of which are singletons. The biggest ten clones account for roughly 0.013% of the sample. This same sample was also part of a study on human thymus T cells.

Source material: thymocytes. The origin of the receptors is a boy less than two years old with a congenital heart defect. Donor details come from another sample of the same person, matched by shared clones.

V gene TRBV11-2 combines with J gene TRBJ1-4; D uncertain. The CDR3 extends over 18 amino acids. CDR1 and CDR2 (germline): SGHAT, FQNNGV. V was trimmed by 5 bases and J by 0 bases, leaving 19 bases between them. CDR3: CASSPLVGSISTNEKLFF. The CDR3 DNA is TGTGCCAGCAGCCCACTAGTTGGGAGTATTTCAACTAATGAAAAACTGTTTTTT.

The V and J genes are TRBV30 and TRBJ2-1; 7 bases map to TRBD1. The CDR3 totals 14 residues. CDR1 is GTSNPN and CDR2 is SVGIG in the germline V gene (reference sequence). With V trimmed by 1 base and J by 6 bases, 6 bases remained unmatched. CDR3 DNA: TGTGCCTGGAGTGAAAGGGGACAGTTCAATGAGCAGTTCTTC. It encodes CAWSERGQFNEQFF.

This clone was seen a handful of times. The chain has TRBV14 and TRBJ1-4; D may be TRBD1 (6 bases). The germline V and J ends were trimmed by 4 bases and 8 bases, with 14 bases remaining between them. This CDR3 has 14 amino acids. CDR1 is SGHDN, CDR2 FVKESK, per germline. In DNA form, the CDR3 reads TGTGCCAGCAGCCCTGACAGGAGGCCCGAAAAACTGTTTTTT. This sequence encodes CASSPDRRPEKLFF.

This chain uses TRBV6-6 with TRBJ2-7; D gene uncertain. Trimming pared 6 bases from V and 3 bases from J, leaving 3 bases between. Germline V gene sequence: CDR1 MNHNY, CDR2 SVGAGI (reference sequence). The CDR3 length is 10 residues. CDR3 sequence: CASSGYEQYF. CDR3 sequence (DNA): TGTGCCAGCAGCGGCTACGAGCAGTACTTC.

This chain links TRBV30 with TRBJ2-7, with 10 bases identical to TRBD2. The V gene's germline CDR1 is GTSNPN and CDR2 SVGIG (reference sequence). The CDR3 runs 14 residues. J lost 5 bases, V lost 2 bases, and 6 bases had no gene match. CDR3 protein: CAWSSSSGRHEQYF. CDR3 coding DNA: TGTGCCTGGAGTTCCTCTAGCGGGAGACACGAGCAGTACTTC.

The chain has TRBV10-3 and TRBJ2-7, with D possibly TRBD1 on 6 matching bases. V gave up 0 bases and J gave up 12 bases, with 12 bases separating them. The CDR3 has 12 amino acids. The germline V gene has CDR1 ENHRY and CDR2 SYGVKD. In DNA, the CDR3 is TGTGCCATCAGTGAGTCTGACAGGCCACCGTACTTC. Protein: CAISESDRPPYF.

This clone was counted a few times. The gene calls are TRBV27 and TRBJ2-7; TRBD1 aligns across 8 bases. Germline CDR1 is MNHEY and CDR2 is SMNVEV (reference sequence). CDR3 size: 13 residues. The junction had 3 bases not matched to a gene; V was cut back by 6 bases and J by 2 bases. CDR3 nucleotide sequence: TGTGCCAGCAGGAAGACAGGGGCCTACGAGCAGTACTTC. Its protein is CASRKTGAYEQYF.

Remarks on this clone: At the DNA level, this CDR3 is encoded by other sequences in the same sample as well. J is TRBJ2-1 and V is TRBV5-1, with TRBD2 identical over 8 bases. The CDR3 length is 13 residues. Losses at the gene ends were 4 bases for V and 6 bases for J; bases not matched to a gene: 3. Germline V CDR1 and CDR2: SGHRS, YFSETQ. Written as DNA, the CDR3 is TGCGCCAGCAGCGCCGGGGGGGCCAATGAGCAGTTCTTC. It yields the protein CASSAGGANEQFF.